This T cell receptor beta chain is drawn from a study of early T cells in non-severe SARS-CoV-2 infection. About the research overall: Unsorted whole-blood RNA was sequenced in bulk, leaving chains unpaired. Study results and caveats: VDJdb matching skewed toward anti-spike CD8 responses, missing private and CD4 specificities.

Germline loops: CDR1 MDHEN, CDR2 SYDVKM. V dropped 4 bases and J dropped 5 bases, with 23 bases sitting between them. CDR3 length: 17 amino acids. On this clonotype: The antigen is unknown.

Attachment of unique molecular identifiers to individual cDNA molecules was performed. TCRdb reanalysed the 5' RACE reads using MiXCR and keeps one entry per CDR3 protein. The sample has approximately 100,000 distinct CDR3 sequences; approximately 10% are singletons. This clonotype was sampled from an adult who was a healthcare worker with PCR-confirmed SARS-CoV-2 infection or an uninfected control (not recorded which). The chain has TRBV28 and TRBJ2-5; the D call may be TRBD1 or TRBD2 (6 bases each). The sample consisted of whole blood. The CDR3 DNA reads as TGTGCCAGCAGTTCCCCTAGGGGGACTCCCCTGGGGGAGACCCAGTACTTC. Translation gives CASSSPRGTPLGETQYF.